This T cell receptor (beta chain) was sequenced for a study of control samples from healthy donors and cancer patients. V lost 8 bases to trimming and J lost 2 bases, with 5 bases between them. This CDR3 comprises 11 residues. Germline V gene lookup returns CDR1 SGHVS and CDR2 FNYEAQ. In its sample, this clone was seen once. Some clones are missing from TCRdb's copy, which holds only in-frame ones; the method was immunoSEQ multiplex PCR. The data hold about 410,000 clones, with 90% observed a single time. This sequence was found in a man aged 40-55 years with head and neck cancer. Sequencing was done on a sample of PBMCs. The chain links TRBV7-6 to TRBJ2-3; D unresolved. The CDR3 region has the DNA TGTGCCAGCCAACTCACAGATACGCAGTATTTT. Protein sequence: CASQLTDTQYF.